Below, 29 T cell receptor beta chains from the same sample are listed, as sequenced in a study of T cell responses to AZD1222 COVID-19 vaccine. Only in-frame clones appear in the TCRdb table, and some are missing; sequencing was by immunoSEQ multiplex PCR. Of 130,000 or so clones listed, over 90% are singletons. Sequences were derived from peripheral blood, sampled on day 0 of AZD1222 vaccination. The receptors derive from an adult in good health.

V and J are TRBV28 and TRBJ1-5; TRBD1 might be the D (6 bases). This CDR3 is 18 amino acids long. V was trimmed by 3 bases and J by 0 bases, leaving 18 bases between them. Germline loops: CDR1 MDHEN, CDR2 SYDVKM. The CDR3: CASSFQPGGDNSNQPQHF. CDR3 nucleotide sequence: TGTGCCAGCAGTTTCCAACCGGGGGGGGACAATAGCAATCAGCCCCAGCATTTT.

The DNA for the CDR3 is TGTGCCAGTAGTGGGGACAGAGAACAGCCCCAGCATTTT. It translates to CASSGDREQPQHF. J is TRBJ1-5 and V is TRBV19; TRBD1 matches at 7 bases. V was pared by 5 bases and J by 7 bases, with 5 bases of the junction left unmatched. There are 13 residues in the CDR3. Germline loops: CDR1 LNHDA, CDR2 SQIVND (reference sequence).

This chain joins TRBV9 and TRBJ1-1; D remains ambiguous. The V gene's germline CDR1 is SGDLS and CDR2 YYNGEE. This CDR3 spans 16 amino acids. With 3 bases removed from V and 4 bases from J, the gap between germline ends came to 19 bases. The chain's CDR3 is CASSAKPRAESTEAFF. CDR3 nucleotides: TGTGCCAGCAGCGCCAAGCCGAGGGCGGAGAGCACTGAAGCTTTCTTT.

This chain connects TRBV30 to TRBJ1-2; D possibly corresponds to TRBD1 (5 bases). CDR3 length: 13 residues. The germline V and J ends were trimmed by 1 base and 6 bases, with 12 bases remaining between them. Germline V gene lookup returns CDR1 GTSNPN and CDR2 SVGIG (reference sequence). CDR3 region: CAWSGGVGNGYTF. The CDR3, as DNA: TGTGCCTGGAGTGGGGGGGTAGGGAATGGCTACACCTTC.

The genes are TRBV19 and TRBJ2-1, with 8 bases matching TRBD2. Germline lookup yields CDR1 LNHDA and CDR2 SQIVND (reference sequence). CDR3 length: 16 amino acids. Germline trimming cut 6 bases from V and 0 bases from J; bases unmatched to any gene: 7. In DNA, the CDR3 is TGTGCCAGTAGCCTCTTAGCGGGGAGCTCCTACAATGAGCAGTTCTTC. It yields the protein CASSLLAGSSYNEQFF.

The chain joins TRBV3-1 (or the pseudogene TRBV3-2) to TRBJ2-5; 10 bases are a match to TRBD2. With V trimmed by 6 bases and J by 3 bases, 1 base remained unmatched. Per the germline V gene, CDR1 is LGHDT and CDR2 is YNNKEL (reference sequence). The CDR3 sequence is 13 residues long. CDR3 coding DNA: TGTGCCAGCAGGCTAGCGGGAGAAGAGACCCAGTACTTC. Its protein product is CASRLAGEETQYF.

This rearrangement joins TRBV6-5 to TRBJ1-2, with D perhaps matching TRBD1 (6 bases). Germline CDR1 is MNHEY and CDR2 is SVGAGI. V shed 6 bases and J shed 6 bases, with 17 bases lying between them. The CDR3 loop spans 14 amino acids. The CDR3 sequence: CASSLTITGNGYTF. CDR3 nucleotides: TGTGCCAGCAGCCTGACCATTACAGGGAATGGCTACACCTTC.

The chain links TRBV6-5 to TRBJ2-3; 10 bases map to TRBD2. This CDR3 contains 14 residues. Germline values: CDR1 MNHEY, CDR2 SVGAGI. V lost 10 bases, J lost 4 bases, and 8 bases stayed unmatched. CDR3 bases: TGTGCCACCCGGACTAGCGGCGTTCCAGATACGCAGTATTTT. Its protein is CATRTSGVPDTQYF.

This clone was observed once. This chain joins TRBV24-1 and TRBJ1-2; D is uncertain. The CDR3 totals 14 residues. The ends were cut back, 3 bases at V and 2 bases at J, with 9 bases in the middle. From germline, CDR1 is KGHDR and CDR2 SFDVKD. The CDR3 reads CATSDRGSNYGYTF. In nucleotides, the CDR3 is TGTGCCACCAGTGATCGCGGCAGCAACTATGGCTACACCTTC.

The rearrangement joins TRBV5-4 to TRBJ2-7; D assignment may be TRBD1 or TRBD2 (5 bases each). The CDR3 is 15 residues long. The V and J ends lost 2 bases and 7 bases respectively, with 19 bases between them. Per the germline V gene, CDR1 is SGHNT and CDR2 is YYREEE (reference sequence). CDR3 nucleotides: TGTGCCAGCAGCTTAGGTGAGGGCCCCAGGGAAGAGCAGTACTTC. As protein: CASSLGEGPREEQYF. The full variable domain, with the rest looked up from reference TRBV5-4 and TRBJ2-7, is ETGVTQSPTHLIKTRGQQVTLRCSSQSGHNTVSWYQQALGQGPQFIFQYYREEENGRGNFPPRFSGLQFPNYSSELNVNALELDDSALYLCASSLGEGPREEQYFGPGTRLTVT.

This clone has just one count. The chain joins TRBV15 to TRBJ2-1; possibly TRBD1 for D (5 bases). CDR1 and CDR2 (germline): LNHNV, YYDKDF (reference sequence). The CDR3 spans 13 residues. V was pared by 0 bases and J by 10 bases, with 10 bases between. The DNA for the CDR3 is TGTGCCACCAGCAGAGATCTACAGGCAGAGCAGTTCTTC. Amino acid sequence: CATSRDLQAEQFF.

The chain employs TRBV18 and TRBJ1-2, with 7 bases that match TRBD1. Germline V gene data show CDR1 as KGHSH and CDR2 as LQKENI. The J segment lost 1 base and the V segment lost 5 bases, leaving 10 bases of the junction unmatched. This CDR3 is built from 16 residues. The CDR3 DNA sequence: TGTGCCAGCTCAACGGAGACAGGGAAGGATAACTATGGCTACACCTTC. Its translation: CASSTETGKDNYGYTF.

The V call is TRBV11-3, the J call TRBJ1-1; D gene uncertain. Germline loops: CDR1 SGHNT, CDR2 YENEEA. V dropped 0 bases and J dropped 7 bases, with 9 bases sitting between them. This CDR3 region has 13 residues. In DNA form, the CDR3 reads TGTGCCAGCAGCTTAGATGGGCAGAGTGAAGCTTTCTTT. It translates to CASSLDGQSEAFF.

The V and J genes are TRBV7-9 and TRBJ1-3; the D gene is possibly TRBD1 (6 bases). This CDR3 contains 17 residues. CDR1 is SEHNR and CDR2 is FQNEAQ in the germline V gene (reference sequence). V shed 5 bases and J shed 0 bases, with 17 bases lying between them. The CDR3 nucleotides are TGTGCCAGCAGCCACCCTGGGGGCGGTTACTCTGGAAACACCATATATTTT. Protein: CASSHPGGGYSGNTIYF.

This clone appeared a single time. The V gene is TRBV19, the J gene TRBJ2-3; 9 bases match TRBD2. This CDR3 has 14 residues. Germline loops: CDR1 LNHDA, CDR2 SQIVND (reference sequence). Unmatched junction bases numbered 3, after V lost 7 bases and J lost 1 base. The chain's CDR3 is CASTWTSGTDTQYF. The CDR3 coding sequence is TGTGCCAGTACCTGGACTAGCGGCACAGATACGCAGTATTTT.

The chain is built from TRBV19 and TRBJ1-1; TRBD1 might be the D (6 bases). CDR1 is LNHDA and CDR2 is SQIVND in the germline V gene (reference sequence). V shed 5 bases and J shed 1 base, with 11 bases lying between them. The CDR3 is made up of 14 amino acids. CDR3 sequence: CASSLLQGNTEAFF. CDR3 nucleotides: TGTGCCAGTAGTCTCTTACAGGGGAACACTGAAGCTTTCTTT.

V gene TRBV29-1 combines with J gene TRBJ2-7; TRBD1 is a possible D gene (6 bases). The CDR3 has 13 amino acids. Trimming cost V 1 base and J 2 bases, with 9 bases left between them. CDR1 is SQVTM and CDR2 is ANQGSEA in the germline V gene. The CDR3 DNA is TGCAGCGTTGAAGGACAGGTTCCCTACGAGCAGTACTTC. It codes for CSVEGQVPYEQYF.

This clone was picked up one time. The chain recombines TRBV7-2 with TRBJ2-7; perhaps TRBD2 as D (6 bases). V lost 2 bases, J lost 7 bases, and 21 bases lay in between. Germline V gene sequence: CDR1 SGHTA, CDR2 FQGNSA. The CDR3 has 16 amino acids. CDR3 DNA: TGTGCCAGCAGCTTAAGGTCCTGGGGGGTGGAGTGGGAGCAGTACTTC. It encodes CASSLRSWGVEWEQYF. Full variable domain (outside the CDR3, taken from reference TRBV7-2 and TRBJ2-7): GAGVSQSPSNKVTEKGKDVELRCDPISGHTALYWYRQSLGQGLEFLIYFQGNSAPDKSGLPSDRFSAERTGGSVSTLTIQRTQQEDSAVYLCASSLRSWGVEWEQYFGPGTRLTVT.

This chain links TRBV5-5 with TRBJ1-4; D is unclear. Germline V gives CDR1 SGHKS, CDR2 YYEKEE (reference sequence). V lost 4 bases to trimming and J lost 7 bases, with 5 bases between them. The CDR3 consists of 11 residues. The CDR3 DNA reads TGTGCCAGCAGCCCTGGTGAAAAACTGTTTTTT. As protein: CASSPGEKLFF.

This clone was seen just once. This rearrangement joins TRBV20-1 to TRBJ2-7; 12 bases are a match to TRBD1. V was clipped by 3 bases and J by 3 bases; unmatched bases: 12. The CDR3 consists of 17 residues. Germline V gives CDR1 DFQATT, CDR2 SNEGSKA (reference sequence). CDR3 loop: CSASSGTGGQGHYEQYF. CDR3 in DNA: TGCAGTGCTAGTTCCGGGACAGGGGGCCAGGGGCACTACGAGCAGTACTTC.

Details on this clone: The same CDR3 can be traced to other DNA sequences in this sample. This chain joins TRBV27 and TRBJ1-1; TRBD1 might be the D (5 bases). Germline CDR1 is MNHEY and CDR2 is SMNVEV (reference sequence). The CDR3 is 13 residues long. V was clipped by 2 bases and J by 4 bases, with 8 bases between them. In nucleotides, the CDR3 is TGTGCCAGCAGTTTAGGGGGGATCACTGAAGCTTTCTTT. Its protein product is CASSLGGITEAFF.

This chain joins TRBV2 and TRBJ1-2; D is perhaps TRBD1 (6 bases). Germline-derived CDR1 and CDR2 are SNHLY and FYNNEI. The V gene lost 2 bases and the J gene lost 4 bases, with 17 bases spanning the gap. This CDR3 comprises 16 residues. In DNA form, the CDR3 reads TGTGCCAGCAGTGAAATTACGGGGGGCTGGGGCTATGGCTACACCTTC. Translated, it gives CASSEITGGWGYGYTF.

The V gene is TRBV7-9, the J gene TRBJ2-7; 10 bases are a match to TRBD1. The CDR3 is 14 amino acids. CDR1 is SEHNR, CDR2 FQNEAQ, per germline (reference sequence). The V segment lost 5 bases and the J segment 2 bases; nucleotides outside the gene matches: 3. For the CDR3, the DNA is TGTGCCAGCAGCGCCGGGACAGGGGCCTACGAGCAGTACTTC. Its translation is CASSAGTGAYEQYF.

The chain is built from TRBV18 and TRBJ2-1; tentatively, D is TRBD2 (6 bases). The length of the CDR3 is 14 residues. The germline CDR1 and CDR2 sequences are KGHSH and LQKENI. Trimming pared 3 bases from V and 10 bases from J, leaving 16 bases between. Written as DNA, the CDR3 is TGTGCCAGCTCACCCCCAGGGACGGCGGGGGAGCAGTTCTTC. It translates to CASSPPGTAGEQFF.

The chain has TRBV5-1 and TRBJ1-2, with D perhaps matching TRBD1 (6 bases). The germline gives CDR1 SGHRS, CDR2 YFSETQ. This CDR3 spans 14 amino acids. The ends were cut back, 3 bases at V and 4 bases at J, with 13 bases in the middle. The CDR3 loop reads CASSYGDTSYGYTF. The CDR3 bases are TGCGCCAGCAGCTACGGGGACACGTCCTATGGCTACACCTTC.

The rearrangement uses TRBV9 and TRBJ1-2; 8 nucleotides line up with TRBD1. The V gene end was trimmed by 3 bases and the J gene end by 3 bases; junction bases not matched to a gene: 4. Germline CDR1 reads SGDLS; CDR2 reads YYNGEE. The CDR3 is 14 residues long. CDR3 nucleotide sequence: TGTGCCAGCAGCGCGCAGGGGGCTTACTATGGCTACACCTTC. It codes for CASSAQGAYYGYTF. Drawing the rest from reference TRBV9 and TRBJ1-2, the complete variable domain is DSGVTQTPKHLITATGQRVTLRCSPRSGDLSVYWYQQSLDQGLQFLIQYYNGEERAKGNILERFSAQQFPDLHSELNLSSLELGDSALYFCASSAQGAYYGYTFGSGTRLTVV.

This clone appeared once. The chain combines TRBV9 with TRBJ2-1, with D perhaps matching TRBD2 (5 bases). This CDR3 has 18 residues. V shed 4 bases and J shed 0 bases, with 20 bases lying between them. Germline CDR1 reads SGDLS; CDR2 reads YYNGEE. As DNA, the CDR3 is TGTGCCAGCAGCCTCAAGGCGGGCGGCCCTGACTCCTACAATGAGCAGTTCTTC. This translates into CASSLKAGGPDSYNEQFF.

V gene TRBV4-2 combines with J gene TRBJ2-2, with a tentative D call TRBD1 (5 bases). CDR3 length: 16 residues. Per the germline V gene, CDR1 is LGHNA and CDR2 is YNFKEQ. The V gene lost 0 bases and the J gene lost 0 bases, with 8 bases spanning the gap. The CDR3 loop reads CASSQDPGSNTGELFF. In DNA, the CDR3 is TGTGCCAGCAGCCAAGATCCAGGGTCGAACACCGGGGAGCTGTTTTTT.

This clone was counted a single time. J is TRBJ2-7 and V is TRBV6-2 or TRBV6-3; D is unclear. V dropped 2 bases and J dropped 0 bases, with 5 bases sitting between them. Per germline, CDR1 MNHEY and CDR2 SVGEGT. The CDR3 spans 13 residues. The CDR3: CASSYVSSYEQYF. The CDR3 region has the DNA TGTGCCAGCAGTTACGTCAGCTCCTACGAGCAGTACTTC.